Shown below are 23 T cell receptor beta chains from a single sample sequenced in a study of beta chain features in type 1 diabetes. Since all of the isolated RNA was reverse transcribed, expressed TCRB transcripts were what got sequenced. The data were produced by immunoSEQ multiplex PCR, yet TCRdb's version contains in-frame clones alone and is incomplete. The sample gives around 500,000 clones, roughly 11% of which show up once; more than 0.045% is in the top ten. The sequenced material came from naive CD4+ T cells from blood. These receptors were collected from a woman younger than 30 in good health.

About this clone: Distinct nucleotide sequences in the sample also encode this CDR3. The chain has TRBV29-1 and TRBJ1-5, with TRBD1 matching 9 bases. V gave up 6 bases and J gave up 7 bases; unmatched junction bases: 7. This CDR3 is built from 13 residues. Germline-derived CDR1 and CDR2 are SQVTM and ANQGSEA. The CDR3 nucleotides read TGCAGCGTGGGGGACAGGGTAAGCCAGCCCCAGCATTTT. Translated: CSVGDRVSQPQHF.

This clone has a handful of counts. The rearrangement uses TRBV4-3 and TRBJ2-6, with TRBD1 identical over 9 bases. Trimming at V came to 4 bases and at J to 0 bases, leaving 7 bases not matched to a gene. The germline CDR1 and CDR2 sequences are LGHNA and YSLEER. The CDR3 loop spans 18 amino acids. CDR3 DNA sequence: TGCGCCAGCAGCCCAGACAGGGGGGAGAGCTCTGGGGCCAACGTCCTGACTTTC. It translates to CASSPDRGESSGANVLTF.

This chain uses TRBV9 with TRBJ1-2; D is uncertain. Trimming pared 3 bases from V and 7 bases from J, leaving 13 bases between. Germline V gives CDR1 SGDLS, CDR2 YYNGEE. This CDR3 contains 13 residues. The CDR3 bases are TGTGCCAGCAGCGCCCACCTAGGGCTTGGCTACACCTTC. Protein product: CASSAHLGLGYTF.

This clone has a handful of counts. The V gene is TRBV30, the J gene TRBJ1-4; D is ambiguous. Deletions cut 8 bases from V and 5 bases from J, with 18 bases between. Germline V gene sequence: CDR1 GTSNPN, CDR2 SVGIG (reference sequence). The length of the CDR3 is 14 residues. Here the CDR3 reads CAGVSWGRNEKLFF. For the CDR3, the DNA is TGTGCCGGCGTTTCTTGGGGAAGGAATGAAAAACTGTTTTTT.

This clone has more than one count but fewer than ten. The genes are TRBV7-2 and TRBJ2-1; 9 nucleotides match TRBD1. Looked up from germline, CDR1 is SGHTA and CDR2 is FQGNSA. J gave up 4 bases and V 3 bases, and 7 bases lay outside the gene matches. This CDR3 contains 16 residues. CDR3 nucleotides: TGTGCCAGCAGCTTTTCTCCGGGACAGGGTTACAATGAGCAGTTCTTC. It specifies CASSFSPGQGYNEQFF.

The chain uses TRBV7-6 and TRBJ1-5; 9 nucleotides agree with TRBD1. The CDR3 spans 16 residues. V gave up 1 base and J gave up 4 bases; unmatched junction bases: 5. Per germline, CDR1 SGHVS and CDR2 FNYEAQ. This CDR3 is CASSLGDRERNQPQHF. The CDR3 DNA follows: TGTGCCAGCAGCTTAGGGGACAGGGAAAGGAATCAGCCCCAGCATTTT. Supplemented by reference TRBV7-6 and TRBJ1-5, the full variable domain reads GAGVSQSPRYKVTKRGQDVALRCDPISGHVSLYWYRQALGQGPEFLTYFNYEAQQDKSGLPNDRFSAERPEGSISTLTIQRTEQRDSAMYRCASSLGDRERNQPQHFGDGTRLSIL.

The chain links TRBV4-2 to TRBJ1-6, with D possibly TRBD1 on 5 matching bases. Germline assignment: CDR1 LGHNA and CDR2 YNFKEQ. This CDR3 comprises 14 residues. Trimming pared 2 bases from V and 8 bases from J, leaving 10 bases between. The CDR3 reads CASSQWGGDSPLHF. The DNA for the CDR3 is TGTGCCAGCAGCCAATGGGGCGGGGATTCACCCCTCCACTTT.

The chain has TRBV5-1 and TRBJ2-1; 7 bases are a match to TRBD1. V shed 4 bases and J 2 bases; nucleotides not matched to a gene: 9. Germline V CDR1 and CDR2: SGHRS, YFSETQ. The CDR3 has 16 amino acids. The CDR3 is CASSLIPGQTYNEQFF. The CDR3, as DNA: TGCGCCAGCAGCCTAATACCGGGACAGACCTACAATGAGCAGTTCTTC.

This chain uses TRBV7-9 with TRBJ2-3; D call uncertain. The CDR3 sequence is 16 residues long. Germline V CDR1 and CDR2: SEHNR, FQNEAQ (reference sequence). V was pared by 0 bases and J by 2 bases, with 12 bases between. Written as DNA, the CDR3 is TGTGCCAGCAGCTTAGCTCTGGGGTCACCCACAGATACGCAGTATTTT. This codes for CASSLALGSPTDTQYF.

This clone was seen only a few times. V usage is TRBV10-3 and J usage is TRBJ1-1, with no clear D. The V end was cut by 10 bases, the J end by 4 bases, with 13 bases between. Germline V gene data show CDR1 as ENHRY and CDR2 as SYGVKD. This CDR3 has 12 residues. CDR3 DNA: TGTGCCACCGGGGAGAGGAGCACTGAAGCTTTCTTT. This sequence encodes CATGERSTEAFF.

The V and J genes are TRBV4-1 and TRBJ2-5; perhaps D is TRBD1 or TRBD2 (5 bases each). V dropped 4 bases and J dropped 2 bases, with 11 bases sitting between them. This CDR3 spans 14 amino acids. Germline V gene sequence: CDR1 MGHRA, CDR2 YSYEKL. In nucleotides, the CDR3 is TGCGCCAGCAGCCGAACAGGACTTCAAGAGACCCAGTACTTC. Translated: CASSRTGLQETQYF.

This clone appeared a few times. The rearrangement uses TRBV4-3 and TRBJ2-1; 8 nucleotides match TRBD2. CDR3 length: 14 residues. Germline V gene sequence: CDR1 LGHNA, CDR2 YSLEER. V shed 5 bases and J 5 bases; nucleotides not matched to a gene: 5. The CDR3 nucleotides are TGCGCCAGCAGCAGAAGCGGGGGAAACAATGAGCAGTTCTTC. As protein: CASSRSGGNNEQFF.

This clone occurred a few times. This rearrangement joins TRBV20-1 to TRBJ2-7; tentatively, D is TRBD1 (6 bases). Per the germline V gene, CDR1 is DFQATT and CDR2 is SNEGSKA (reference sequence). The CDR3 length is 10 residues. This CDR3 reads CRRGYYEQYV. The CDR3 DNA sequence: TGCAGAAGGGGGTACTACGAGCAGTACGTC.

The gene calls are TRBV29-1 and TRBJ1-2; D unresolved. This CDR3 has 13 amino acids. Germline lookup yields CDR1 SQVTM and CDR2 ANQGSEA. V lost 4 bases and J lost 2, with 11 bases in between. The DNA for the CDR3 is TGCAGCGTTGTATGGGCACGCAACTATGGCTACACCTTC. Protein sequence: CSVVWARNYGYTF.

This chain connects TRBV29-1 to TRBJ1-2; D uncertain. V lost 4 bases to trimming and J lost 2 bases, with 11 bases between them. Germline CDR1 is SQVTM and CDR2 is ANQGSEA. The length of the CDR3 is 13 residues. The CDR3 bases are TGCAGCGTTGGCGTCAGCCCCAACTATGGCTACACCTTC. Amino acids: CSVGVSPNYGYTF.

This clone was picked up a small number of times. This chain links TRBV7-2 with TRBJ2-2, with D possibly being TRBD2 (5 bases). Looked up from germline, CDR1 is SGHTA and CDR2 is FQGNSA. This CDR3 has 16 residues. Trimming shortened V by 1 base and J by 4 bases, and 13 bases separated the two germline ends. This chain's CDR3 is CASSLEPGMGTGELFF. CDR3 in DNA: TGTGCCAGCAGCTTAGAACCGGGAATGGGCACCGGGGAGCTGTTTTTT.

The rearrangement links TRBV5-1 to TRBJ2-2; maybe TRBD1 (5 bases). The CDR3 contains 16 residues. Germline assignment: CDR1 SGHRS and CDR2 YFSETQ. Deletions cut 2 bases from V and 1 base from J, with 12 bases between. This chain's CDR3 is CASSFLVRENTGELFF. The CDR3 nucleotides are TGCGCCAGCAGCTTTTTGGTCAGGGAGAACACCGGGGAGCTGTTTTTT.

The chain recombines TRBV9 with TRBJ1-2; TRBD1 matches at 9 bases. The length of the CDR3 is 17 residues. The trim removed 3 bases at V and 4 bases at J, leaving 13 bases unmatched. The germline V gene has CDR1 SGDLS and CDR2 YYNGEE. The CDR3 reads CASSEGQGAAYSYGYTF. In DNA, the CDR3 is TGTGCCAGCAGCGAGGGACAGGGAGCGGCCTATAGCTATGGCTACACCTTC.

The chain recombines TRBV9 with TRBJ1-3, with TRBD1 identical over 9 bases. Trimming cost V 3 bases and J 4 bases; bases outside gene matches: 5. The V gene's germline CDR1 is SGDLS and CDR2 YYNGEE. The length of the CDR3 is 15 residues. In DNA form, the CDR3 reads TGTGCCAGCAGCGCACGGGACAGGGCAGGAAACACCATATATTTT. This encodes CASSARDRAGNTIYF.

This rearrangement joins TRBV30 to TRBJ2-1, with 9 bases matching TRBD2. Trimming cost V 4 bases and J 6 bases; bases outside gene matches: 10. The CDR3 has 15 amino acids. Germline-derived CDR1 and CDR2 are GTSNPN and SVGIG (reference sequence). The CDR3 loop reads CAWTMAGGSLNEQFF. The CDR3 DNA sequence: TGTGCCTGGACAATGGCGGGAGGGTCTCTCAATGAGCAGTTCTTC.

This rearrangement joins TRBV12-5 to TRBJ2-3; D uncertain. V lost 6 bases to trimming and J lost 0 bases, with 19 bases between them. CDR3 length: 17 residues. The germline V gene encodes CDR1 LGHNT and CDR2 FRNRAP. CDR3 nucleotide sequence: TGTGCTAGTGGCCCCCCTGGTTACACCTCTAGCACAGATACGCAGTATTTT. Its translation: CASGPPGYTSSTDTQYF.

The CDR3 protein is CASSEGTTYEQYF. CDR3 coding DNA: TGTGCCAGCAGTGAAGGAACTACCTACGAGCAGTACTTC. J is TRBJ2-7 and V is TRBV2, with unresolved D. The V and J ends lost 1 base and 2 bases respectively, with 6 bases between them. The CDR3 has 13 amino acids. Germline V lookup: CDR1 SNHLY, CDR2 FYNNEI.

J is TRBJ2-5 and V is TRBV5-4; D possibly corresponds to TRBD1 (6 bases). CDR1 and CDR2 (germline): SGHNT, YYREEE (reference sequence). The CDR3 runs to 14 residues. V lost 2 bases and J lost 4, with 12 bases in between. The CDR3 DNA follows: TGTGCCAGCAGCTTACGCACAGGGACAGAGACCCAGTACTTC. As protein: CASSLRTGTETQYF.